This entry describes one T cell receptor (beta chain). Antigen specificity is unknown. Some clones are missing from TCRdb's copy, which holds only in-frame ones; the method was immunoSEQ multiplex PCR. The data show some 150,000 clones, roughly 90% seen once. The data stem from a study of T cell responses to AZD1222 COVID-19 vaccine. Study-level results: Donors were mostly white British, more females; clonal diversity possibly underestimated. Repertoire sampling occurred only after the peak T cell response.

CDR3 length equals 13 residues. Germline-derived CDR1 and CDR2 are SGDLS and YYNGEE. V shed 2 bases, J shed 7 bases, and the junction held 3 bases outside the gene matches. Here the sequenced sample was peripheral blood, taken 28 days after the second AZD1222 dose. The receptor was derived from an adult who received the AZD1222 COVID-19 vaccine. This chain joins TRBV9 and TRBJ1-5, with 7 bases matching TRBD1. This chain's CDR3 is CASSVTGTQPQHF. The CDR3 DNA reads TGTGCCAGCAGCGTGACAGGGACGCAGCCCCAGCATTTT.